A selection of T cell receptor beta chains follows, all from one sample in a study of control samples from healthy donors and cancer patients. Method: immunoSEQ multiplex PCR; TCRdb's copy keeps in-frame clones and lacks some. Of 40,000 to 55,000 clones listed, around 90% are singletons. The specimen sequenced was PBMCs. Receptors originate from a man aged 35-49 years with colorectal cancer. Each CDR3 is given with its conserved first and last residue. A D gene is named only where the DNA matches it firmly. Clone size is given for some rows only: seen once, a few or many times, or a class if the clone is expanded.

>few|TRBD1|TRBV6-2/TRBV6-3|TRBJ2-7
CASSRQGETSYEQYF
TGTGCCAGCAGCAGACAGGGGGAAACCTCCTACGAGCAGTACTTC
>.|.|TRBV7-9|TRBJ2-7
CASSPTRGFYEQYF
TGTGCCAGCAGCCCCACCCGGGGCTTCTACGAGCAGTACTTC
>.|.|TRBV19|TRBJ2-1
CASSKAPGNNEQFF
TGTGCCAGTAGTAAGGCGCCGGGAAACAATGAGCAGTTCTTC
>.|.|TRBV11-3|TRBJ2-7
CASSQEGQGLTYEQYF
TGTGCCAGCAGCCAAGAAGGGCAGGGTCTTACCTACGAGCAGTACTTC
>.|TRBD2|TRBV4-1|TRBJ2-7
CASSHRTSGSYEQYF
TGCGCCAGCAGCCACAGGACTAGCGGGAGCTACGAGCAGTACTTC
>.|.|TRBV4-1|TRBJ2-3
CASSQPDRKVDGTDTQYF
TGCGCCAGCAGCCAACCAGACAGAAAGGTAGACGGCACAGATACGCAGTATTTT
>.|.|TRBV4-2|TRBJ2-2
CASSQERAGELFF
TGTGCCAGCAGCCAAGAGAGGGCAGGGGAGCTGTTTTTT
>.|.|TRBV7-9|TRBJ1-2
CASSFEPMLYGYTF
TGTGCCAGCAGCTTCGAGCCCATGCTGTATGGCTACACCTTC
>.|.|TRBV4-2|TRBJ1-2
CASSHLGAPNNYGYTF
TGTGCCAGCAGCCACCTCGGGGCCCCGAACAACTATGGCTACACCTTC
>.|.|TRBV27|TRBJ2-3
CASSLLNTDTQYF
TGTGCCAGCAGTTTACTAAACACAGATACGCAGTATTTT
>.|TRBD1|TRBV7-9|TRBJ2-2
CASSLWGGQGRPNTGELFF
TGTGCCAGCAGCTTATGGGGGGGACAGGGAAGGCCGAACACCGGGGAGCTGTTTTTT
>.|.|TRBV6-2/TRBV6-3|TRBJ1-5
CASSYRRRRGDNQPQHF
TGTGCCAGCAGTTACCGACGACGACGGGGCGACAATCAGCCCCAGCATTTT
>.|.|TRBV24-1|TRBJ2-3
CATGSGRGAGDTQYF
TGTGCCACAGGGAGCGGCAGGGGTGCCGGAGATACGCAGTATTTT
>.|TRBD1|TRBV27|TRBJ2-5
CASSRDSGETQYF
TGTGCCAGCAGCCGGGACAGTGGGGAGACCCAGTACTTC
>.|.|TRBV5-1|TRBJ1-3
CASSLVATGNTIYF
TGCGCCAGCAGCTTGGTGGCCACTGGAAACACCATATATTTT